A single sample gave rise to the 4 T cell receptor beta chains below, sequenced in a study of regulatory T cells in long-lasting Graves disease. Time point reported: persistent/refractory GD, antithyroid drugs over 5 years with positive TRAb. After RNA was extracted from PBMCs, the TCR library was made from it. Sequencing libraries for TCR beta were prepared with iRepertoire HTBI primers and Arm-PCR of CDR3 regions. One entry per CDR3 protein results from TCRdb running MiXCR on the multiplex PCR reads. The data hold about 460,000 distinct CDR3 sequences, with about 20% observed a single time. The specimen was peripheral blood mononuclear cells (PBMCs), collected when the disease was refractory, from a patient treated with antithyroid drugs. The receptor source for this set is a female donor with Graves disease.

The table lists this clonotype with a few counts. The CDR3 protein is CASSFGSRGVFYEQYF. The CDR3 nucleotides read TGTGCCAGCAGTTTCGGGTCTCGGGGGGTGTTCTACGAGCAGTACTTC. The chain has TRBV27 and TRBJ2-7; 7 bases are a match to TRBD2. CDR1 is MNHEY, CDR2 SMNVEV, per germline (reference sequence). Unmatched junction bases numbered 11, after V lost 3 bases and J lost 3 bases. CDR3 size: 16 residues.

This clonotype appeared a few times. The rearrangement links TRBV3-1 to TRBJ2-7, with TRBD2 identical over 7 bases. CDR1 LGHDT and CDR2 YNNKEL come from the germline V gene (reference sequence). CDR3 length: 13 amino acids. The junction had 8 bases not matched to a gene; V was cut back by 5 bases and J by 7 bases. The CDR3 is CASSARAGGEQYF. Here the CDR3 DNA reads TGTGCCAGCAGCGCTCGGGCCGGGGGGGAGCAGTACTTC.

This clonotype was seen more than once but under ten times. The chain joins TRBV7-9 to TRBJ2-4; no definite D call. CDR1 is SEHNR and CDR2 is FQNEAQ in the germline V gene (reference sequence). Trimming removed 3 bases from V and 1 base from J, with 19 bases in between. This CDR3 comprises 18 residues. Written as DNA, the CDR3 is TGTGCCAGCAGCTTTACGGGCAGTGGCGGCGAGGCCAAAAACATTCAGTACTTC. It translates to CASSFTGSGGEAKNIQYF.

In this sample, this clonotype turned up many times. The genes are TRBV2 and TRBJ2-7; 13 positions agree with TRBD2. Germline values: CDR1 SNHLY, CDR2 FYNNEI. The CDR3 is 15 amino acids. Trimming removed 6 bases from V and 3 bases from J; junction bases left unmatched: 5. The CDR3 here is CASRPRTSGGYEQYF. For the CDR3, the DNA is TGTGCCAGCAGGCCTCGGACTAGCGGGGGCTACGAGCAGTACTTC.